These 21 T cell receptor beta chains were all obtained from the same sample, sequenced in a study of T cells in Graves' hyperthyroidism and ophthalmopathy. RNA transcripts gave rise to amplified TCR beta CDR3 regions. Using the HTBI primer set, a first-round RT-PCR was run on the TCR CDR3. TCRdb reprocessed the multiplex PCR reads with MiXCR, giving one entry per CDR3 protein. The sample lists 460,000 or so distinct CDR3 sequences; approximately 14% were seen once. Sequences were obtained from blood. These receptor sequences come from a woman under 30 with Graves' hyperthyroidism.

The table lists this clonotype with many counts. V usage is TRBV7-6 and J usage is TRBJ2-5; TRBD1 agrees at 7 bases. This CDR3 is built from 16 residues. Germline V gives CDR1 SGHVS, CDR2 FNYEAQ. V lost 1 base and J lost 1; bases outside the gene matches: 6. The CDR3 loop reads CASSLGWDSFQETQYF. The CDR3 DNA follows: TGTGCCAGCAGCTTAGGCTGGGACAGCTTCCAAGAGACCCAGTACTTC.

This clonotype showed up just a few times. This chain uses TRBV6-1 with TRBJ2-1; the D gene is possibly TRBD2 (6 bases). Looked up from germline, CDR1 is MNHNS and CDR2 is SASEGT. The CDR3 is 13 amino acids. V lost 7 bases and J 7 bases, leaving 14 bases between the germline ends. CDR3 loop: CASTSPAGNEQFF. In DNA form, the CDR3 reads TGTGCCAGCACCAGTCCCGCGGGAAATGAGCAGTTCTTC.

There are many counts of this clonotype. The chain couples TRBV6-2 or TRBV6-3 to TRBJ2-1; unclear D gene. The V gene lost 11 bases and the J gene lost 8 bases, with 22 bases spanning the gap. The CDR3 is 14 residues long. Germline V gives CDR1 MNHEY, CDR2 SVGEGT. The CDR3 here is CAASRGSSNHEQFF. CDR3 coding DNA: TGTGCCGCCTCCCGAGGTTCTAGTAACCATGAGCAGTTCTTC.

This clonotype was counted many times. The CDR3 region is CASSPSGRAPSLTDTQYF. DNA of the CDR3: TGTGCCAGCTCACCTAGCGGGAGGGCGCCCTCTCTCACAGATACGCAGTATTTT. The chain employs TRBV18 and TRBJ2-3, with 11 bases matching TRBD2. This CDR3 has 18 amino acids. The germline V gene has CDR1 KGHSH and CDR2 LQKENI. The V segment lost 3 bases and the J segment 2 bases; nucleotides outside the gene matches: 10.

This clonotype showed up many times. This sequence joins TRBV20-1 and TRBJ2-1; 13 positions match TRBD2. The germline V gene has CDR1 DFQATT and CDR2 SNEGSKA (reference sequence). J was trimmed by 3 bases and V by 4 bases; bases with no gene match: 9. This CDR3 has 17 amino acids. Here the CDR3 reads CSANPGLAGMDYNEQFF. The CDR3 nucleotides read TGCAGTGCTAACCCGGGACTAGCGGGAATGGACTACAATGAGCAGTTCTTC.

This clonotype was found many times. The chain is built from TRBV15 and TRBJ1-5; a possible D gene is TRBD1 (5 bases). This CDR3 comprises 16 residues. Germline V gene data show CDR1 as LNHNV and CDR2 as YYDKDF (reference sequence). The V gene lost 5 bases and the J gene lost 7 bases, with 21 bases spanning the gap. The CDR3 here is CATSAPGTAVGQPQHF. The CDR3 DNA follows: TGTGCCACCAGCGCACCCGGGACCGCCGTGGGGCAGCCCCAGCATTTT. Complete variable domain (other parts from reference TRBV15 and TRBJ1-5): DAMVIQNPRYQVTQFGKPVTLSCSQTLNHNVMYWYQQKSSQAPKLLFHYYDKDFNNEADTPDNFQSRRPNTSFCFLDIRSPGLGDTAMYLCATSAPGTAVGQPQHFGDGTRLSIL.

This clonotype was seen at least ten times. This rearrangement joins TRBV7-2 to TRBJ2-1, with a possible D match to TRBD2 (6 bases). The V end was cut by 1 base, the J end by 7 bases, with 14 bases between. The CDR3 is 15 residues long. The germline CDR1 and CDR2 sequences are SGHTA and FQGNSA. For the CDR3, the DNA is TGTGCCAGCAGCTTAGAACTAACTCGGGGGAATGAGCAGTTCTTC. This sequence encodes CASSLELTRGNEQFF.

This clonotype was seen many times. The chain links TRBV12-3 or TRBV12-4 to TRBJ2-7, with TRBD2 matching over 8 bases. V was pared by 3 bases and J by 0 bases, with 7 bases of the junction left unmatched. CDR3 length: 16 amino acids. The CDR3 region has the DNA TGTGCCAGCAGTTTGGGCGCGGGAGGCCACTCCTACGAGCAGTACTTC. This gives the protein CASSLGAGGHSYEQYF.

This clonotype was observed a few times. The rearrangement links TRBV3-1 to TRBJ1-2; 7 bases are shared with TRBD1. The CDR3 length is 15 residues. Germline V gene lookup returns CDR1 LGHDT and CDR2 YNNKEL (reference sequence). The ends lost 4 bases at V and 7 bases at J; junction bases unmatched: 12. The CDR3 spells CASSPTDRVVSGYTF. The CDR3 nucleotides read TGTGCCAGCAGCCCGACCGACAGGGTAGTCAGTGGCTACACCTTC.

The rearrangement links TRBV20-1 to TRBJ2-7; 10 nucleotides line up with TRBD2. V dropped 6 bases and J dropped 7; count of bases not matched to a gene: 18. The CDR3 contains 16 residues. Germline V gene lookup returns CDR1 DFQATT and CDR2 SNEGSKA (reference sequence). DNA for the CDR3: TGCAGTGCCACAACCTTGGCTAGCGGGAGTCGAGATGAGCAGTACTTC. This translates into CSATTLASGSRDEQYF.

The rearrangement joins TRBV20-1 to TRBJ2-3; 7 bases agree with TRBD2. This CDR3 region has 17 residues. The V segment lost 6 bases and the J segment 4 bases; nucleotides outside the gene matches: 19. CDR1 and CDR2 (germline): DFQATT, SNEGSKA (reference sequence). The CDR3 spells CSALPGGKLARADTQYF. The CDR3 DNA reads TGCAGTGCCCTCCCCGGGGGGAAACTAGCGCGCGCAGATACGCAGTATTTT.

The sample holds many counts of this clonotype. V usage is TRBV30 and J usage is TRBJ2-4; TRBD2 aligns across 12 bases. J was trimmed by 0 bases and V by 8 bases; bases with no gene match: 5. CDR3 length equals 15 residues. Germline values: CDR1 GTSNPN, CDR2 SVGIG (reference sequence). CDR3 sequence: CAGTSGRLAKNIQYF. In DNA, the CDR3 is TGTGCCGGGACTAGCGGGCGCTTAGCCAAAAACATTCAGTACTTC.

This clonotype has ten or more counts. This chain links TRBV6-5 with TRBJ1-3; 8 bases map to TRBD1. The CDR3 loop spans 18 amino acids. Trimming at V came to 3 bases and at J to 1 base, leaving 11 bases not matched to a gene. Germline V gives CDR1 MNHEY, CDR2 SVGAGI. The CDR3 sequence is CASSYTVQGQASGNTIYF. The CDR3 DNA reads TGTGCCAGCAGTTATACTGTGCAGGGACAGGCTTCTGGAAACACCATATATTTT.

This clonotype was recorded a few times. This chain joins TRBV7-9 and TRBJ1-1; TRBD1 is a possible D gene (5 bases). From germline, CDR1 is SEHNR and CDR2 FQNEAQ (reference sequence). The CDR3 has 15 amino acids. V was cut by 5 bases and J by 11 bases, with 24 bases left in between. The CDR3 DNA follows: TGTGCCAGCAGCCCGAGTTCCGGGACGCTTCTTGGGGCTTTCTTT. Translation: CASSPSSGTLLGAFF.

The rearrangement joins TRBV7-2 to TRBJ2-4, with no clear D. This CDR3 contains 16 residues. CDR1 and CDR2 (germline): SGHTA, FQGNSA. Trimming left V 5 bases short and J 0 bases short, with 14 bases between. The CDR3 loop reads CASSPPDALAKNIQYF. DNA of the CDR3: TGTGCCAGCAGCCCCCCCGACGCGCTAGCCAAAAACATTCAGTACTTC.

This chain connects TRBV14 to TRBJ2-7; TRBD2 matches 7 bases. The CDR3 sequence is 14 residues long. Germline CDR1 reads SGHDN; CDR2 reads FVKESK. V lost 0 bases to trimming and J lost 6 bases; unmatched junction nucleotides: 5. CDR3 sequence (DNA): TGTGCCAGCAGCCAAGATTGGGAGGGAGGCGAGCAGTACTTC. It is translated as CASSQDWEGGEQYF. Drawing the rest from reference TRBV14 and TRBJ2-7, the complete variable domain is EAGVTQFPSHSVIEKGQTVTLRCDPISGHDNLYWYRRVMGKEIKFLLHFVKESKQDESGMPNNRFLAERTGGTYSTLKVQPAELEDSGVYFCASSQDWEGGEQYFGPGTRLTVT.

This clonotype was counted ten times or more. The gene calls are TRBV15 and TRBJ1-2; no definite D call. CDR1 is LNHNV and CDR2 is YYDKDF in the germline V gene (reference sequence). The CDR3 loop spans 16 amino acids. V lost 3 bases, J lost 8 bases, and 22 bases lay in between. CDR3 region: CATSSISDYDRRGYTF. The CDR3 nucleotides read TGTGCCACCAGCAGCATCTCGGACTACGACCGGCGGGGCTACACCTTC.

This clonotype was detected many times. The chain couples TRBV6-1 to TRBJ2-7, with a possible D match to TRBD2 (6 bases). Trimming cost V 4 bases and J 4 bases, with 8 bases left between them. The CDR3 length is 12 residues. Germline V gene data show CDR1 as MNHNS and CDR2 as SASEGT. Here the CDR3 DNA reads TGTGCCAGCAGTGGACTAGTTTACGAGCAGTACGTC. Translation: CASSGLVYEQYV.

The chain couples TRBV6-1 to TRBJ2-3, with 7 bases aligning to TRBD1. J gave up 0 bases and V 6 bases, and 6 bases lay outside the gene matches. CDR3 size: 15 residues. Looked up from germline, CDR1 is MNHNS and CDR2 is SASEGT. The CDR3 region has the DNA TGTGCCAGCAGAGAGACAGGGCAGAGCACAGATACGCAGTATTTT. Translated, it gives CASRETGQSTDTQYF.

This clonotype was counted ten times or more. The gene calls are TRBV5-5 and TRBJ2-3; weak D call: TRBD2 (5 bases). This CDR3 has 15 residues. Per germline, CDR1 SGHKS and CDR2 YYEKEE (reference sequence). Trimming pared 3 bases from V and 0 bases from J, leaving 11 bases between. CDR3 DNA sequence: TGTGCCAGCAGCTGGCGGACTGCTAGCACAGATACGCAGTATTTT. This translates into CASSWRTASTDTQYF.

This clonotype was recorded many times. J is TRBJ2-7 and V is TRBV6-2 or TRBV6-3; no reliable D call. The ends were cut back, 5 bases at V and 3 bases at J, with 20 bases in the middle. The CDR3 is 16 amino acids. Germline assignment: CDR1 MNHEY and CDR2 SVGEGT. In DNA form, the CDR3 reads TGTGCCAGCAGTACTACCCCGGGCCCCAGGAACTACGAGCAGTACTTC. Translating gives CASSTTPGPRNYEQYF.